The sample holds a few counts of the clone carrying this TCR beta chain. The antigen is undetermined. This sample is drawn from a study of T cells after yellow fever vaccination. Overall study: When fractions had low cell numbers, they were prepared with SMART-Seq v4 Ultra Low Input.

The germline V gene encodes CDR1 MNHEY and CDR2 SVGAGI. The CDR3 runs 20 residues. Trimming took 2 bases from V and 4 from J; bases not matched to a gene: 14. Study-wide results and limits: A large majority of primary-vaccination clones showed up again after the booster (approximately 96% CD4, almost 90% CD8). A limited proportion of clonotypes was detected within both the CD4 and CD8 compartments.

TCR cDNA, made by 5'RACE template switching, carried an added universal primer site and UMIs. Using its own MiXCR run on the 5' RACE reads, TCRdb lists one record per CDR3 protein. The sample shows hundreds of thousands of distinct CDR3 sequences, 7.5% to 9% of them seen only once. The material sequenced was CD4+ T cells sorted from PBMCs, taken 5 days after the yellow fever booster vaccination. This clonotype was sampled from a man younger than 35 who received the YFV17D yellow fever vaccine. The J gene is TRBJ2-2, the V gene TRBV6-5, with 12 bases lining up with TRBD2. The CDR3 loop reads CASSYPFGSSGGAGTGELFF. In DNA, the CDR3 is TGTGCCAGCAGTTACCCCTTCGGTTCTAGCGGGGGGGCGGGCACCGGGGAGCTGTTTTTT.